One sample yielded the 24 T cell receptor beta chains listed below, sequenced in a study of T cells after yellow fever vaccination. TCRdb passed the 5' RACE reads through MiXCR, listing each CDR3 protein once. The sample consists of about 350,000 distinct CDR3 sequences, roughly 8.4% of them appearing once. The input for sequencing was PBMCs, taken about 49 days after the first yellow fever vaccination. These receptor sequences come from a man younger than 35 who received the YFV17D yellow fever vaccine.

CDR3 sequence reads: CSARTKEGYEQFF. As DNA, the CDR3 is TGCAGTGCTAGAACGAAGGAGGGGTATGAGCAGTTCTTC. The chain links TRBV20-1 to TRBJ2-1; perhaps TRBD2 as D (6 bases). V was shortened by 2 bases and J by 8 bases, with 13 bases between the two germline ends. Germline values: CDR1 DFQATT, CDR2 SNEGSKA (reference sequence). The CDR3 runs to 13 residues.

The rearrangement uses TRBV12-3 or TRBV12-4 and TRBJ2-7; TRBD1 aligns across 8 bases. The CDR3 has 14 amino acids. V trimming: 3 bases; J trimming: 6 bases; junction bases outside the gene matches: 7. DNA for the CDR3: TGTGCCAGCAGTTTGGTGACAGGGGCTTCCGAGCAGTACTTC. This gives the protein CASSLVTGASEQYF.

CDR3 in amino acids: CASSLFQGSYNEQFF. The CDR3 DNA sequence: TGTGCCAGCAGCTTATTTCAGGGCTCCTACAATGAGCAGTTCTTC. The rearrangement links TRBV7-3 to TRBJ2-1, with D maybe TRBD1 (5 bases). Germline V gene data show CDR1 as SGHTA and CDR2 as FQGTGA. The CDR3 consists of 15 residues. Trimming stripped 2 bases from V and 0 bases from J, with 8 bases between.

About this clonotype: The germline gene is not matched at one end of the junction; a read error may be the cause. The chain joins TRBV5-4 to TRBJ2-3; 7 positions agree with TRBD1. CDR1 SGHNT and CDR2 YYREEE come from the germline V gene (reference sequence). This CDR3 has 14 amino acids. The CDR3 protein is CASSVDRIPETQYF. The CDR3 nucleotides are TGTGCCAGCAGCGTGGACAGGATCCCAGAAACGCAGTATTTT.

There are a few counts of this clonotype. This sequence joins TRBV4-1 and TRBJ2-1; D is unclear. V was trimmed by 0 bases and J by 6 bases, leaving 6 bases between them. The CDR3 consists of 13 residues. Germline V gives CDR1 MGHRA, CDR2 YSYEKL. As DNA, the CDR3 is TGCGCCAGCAGCCAAGATCACAGCAATGAGCAGTTCTTC. Translating it yields CASSQDHSNEQFF.

In this sample, this clonotype turned up a few times. DNA of the CDR3: TGTGCCAGTAGGGTCACAGGGGCGGGCGGTTTCGGAGCTTTCTTT. Residues: CASRVTGAGGFGAFF. This rearrangement joins TRBV19 to TRBJ1-1, with TRBD1 matching over 7 bases. CDR1 and CDR2 from the germline V gene are LNHDA and SQIVND (reference sequence). Trimming took 6 bases from V and 10 from J; bases not matched to a gene: 17. The CDR3 sequence is 15 residues long.

This clonotype showed up many times. The CDR3 loop is CASSPEQGVGGYTF. In nucleotides, the CDR3 is TGCGCCAGCAGCCCAGAACAGGGAGTAGGCGGCTACACCTTC. The chain has TRBV5-1 and TRBJ1-2; D may be TRBD1 (6 bases). With 4 bases removed from V and 8 bases from J, the gap between germline ends came to 18 bases. CDR1 is SGHRS and CDR2 is YFSETQ in the germline V gene. The CDR3 length is 14 residues.

In its sample, this clonotype was seen a few times. The chain has TRBV18 and TRBJ1-1, with no clear D. V was pared by 3 bases and J by 1 base, with 9 bases between. Germline CDR1 KGHSH, CDR2 LQKENI. The CDR3 is 14 residues long. In DNA form, the CDR3 reads TGTGCCAGCTCACCTCAAGCGGCGAACACTGAAGCTTTCTTT. It encodes CASSPQAANTEAFF.

This clonotype was picked up many times. The rearrangement joins TRBV20-1 to TRBJ2-7; 9 bases line up with TRBD1. From germline, CDR1 is DFQATT and CDR2 SNEGSKA (reference sequence). Trimming took 1 base from V and 4 from J; bases not matched to a gene: 11. CDR3 length equals 16 residues. The chain's CDR3 is CSARGGTGFPTYEQYV. The DNA of the CDR3 is TGCAGTGCTAGAGGCGGGACAGGGTTCCCGACATACGAGCAGTACGTC.

The sample holds a few counts of this clonotype. Because the CDR3's place on the DNA is in doubt, the DNA is left out and the CDR3 is given as listed by TCRdb. This chain links TRBV19 with TRBJ2-2; TRBD1 is taken as the D call from the table, unchecked against the DNA. The germline gives CDR1 LNHDA, CDR2 SQIVND (reference sequence). The length of the CDR3 is 13 amino acids, counting both ends. This CDR3 is CASTSGATGELFF.

This chain links TRBV5-1 with TRBJ2-2; D is possibly TRBD2 (6 bases). This CDR3 region has 19 residues. Germline values: CDR1 SGHRS, CDR2 YFSETQ. V dropped 0 bases and J dropped 6 bases, with 24 bases sitting between them. CDR3 bases: TGCGCCAGCAGCTTGGATACAATGCGGGGTCCGGGTACGGCCGGGGAGCTGTTTTTT. It encodes CASSLDTMRGPGTAGELFF.

In its sample, this clonotype was seen a few times. The J gene is TRBJ1-6, the V gene TRBV5-1; TRBD1 aligns across 11 bases. The CDR3 consists of 17 residues. Per the germline V gene, CDR1 is SGHRS and CDR2 is YFSETQ. V dropped 2 bases and J dropped 3; count of bases not matched to a gene: 4. CDR3 amino acids: CASSFGQGASYNSPLHF. The CDR3 bases are TGCGCCAGCAGCTTTGGACAGGGGGCAAGCTATAATTCACCCCTCCACTTT.

This clonotype has at least ten counts. The chain employs TRBV5-1 and TRBJ2-5; D unclear. The germline gives CDR1 SGHRS, CDR2 YFSETQ. The ends were cut back, 0 bases at V and 7 bases at J, with 10 bases in the middle. CDR3 length: 13 amino acids. This CDR3 reads CASSLEEKGTQYF. The CDR3 nucleotides read TGCGCCAGCAGCTTGGAAGAAAAAGGGACCCAGTACTTC.

The chain couples TRBV29-1 to TRBJ2-5; 10 bases align to TRBD1. V gave up 1 base and J gave up 5 bases; unmatched junction bases: 4. Germline CDR1 and CDR2: SQVTM and ANQGSEA. The CDR3 has 14 residues. This chain's CDR3 is CSVEVTGGGETQYF. As DNA, the CDR3 is TGCAGCGTTGAAGTGACAGGGGGCGGTGAGACCCAGTACTTC.

Concerning this clonotype itself: The junction differs from germline at one of its ends, possibly a read error. The V call is TRBV6-1, the J call TRBJ2-7; TRBD1 matches at 7 bases. Looked up from germline, CDR1 is MNHNS and CDR2 is SASEGT. The CDR3 has 13 amino acids. CDR3 coding DNA: TGTGCCAGCAGTGAACAACTGACAGGGAAGGTATCCTTC. It is translated as CASSEQLTGKVSF.

J is TRBJ2-5 and V is TRBV11-1, with 10 bases aligning to TRBD2. V lost 0 bases, J lost 5 bases, and 3 bases stayed unmatched. This CDR3 has 15 residues. Germline V gene lookup returns CDR1 SGHAT and CDR2 FQDESV (reference sequence). The DNA of the CDR3 is TGTGCCAGCAGCTTAGCAACTAGCGGGGCCGAGACCCAGTACTTC. It codes for CASSLATSGAETQYF.

This clonotype was detected only a few times. V gene TRBV5-1 combines with J gene TRBJ2-3; possible D gene TRBD1, 5 bases. The germline V and J ends were trimmed by 4 bases and 11 bases, with 17 bases remaining between them. This CDR3 contains 13 residues. CDR1 and CDR2 from the germline V gene are SGHRS and YFSETQ. DNA for the CDR3: TGCGCCAGCAGCGGGGAAGGGCCAACAGGGCAGTATTTT. Translated, it gives CASSGEGPTGQYF. Based on the CDR3 plus reference TRBV5-1 and TRBJ2-3, the full variable domain is KAGVTQTPRYLIKTRGQQVTLSCSPISGHRSVSWYQQTPGQGLQFLFEYFSETQRNKGNFPGRFSGRQFSNSRSEMNVSTLELGDSALYLCASSGEGPTGQYFGPGTRLTVL.

The rearrangement uses TRBV4-3 and TRBJ1-1; no clear D. This CDR3 region has 13 residues. CDR1 and CDR2 (germline): LGHNA, YSLEER. Deletions cut 4 bases from V and 11 bases from J, with 17 bases between. The CDR3 loop reads CASSPGPAMVAFF. The CDR3 bases are TGCGCCAGCAGCCCGGGCCCCGCGATGGTCGCTTTCTTT.

This clonotype was seen ten or more times. This sequence joins TRBV6-5 and TRBJ2-7; D is uncertain. Trimming shortened V by 0 bases and J by 10 bases, and 7 bases separated the two germline ends. Per the germline V gene, CDR1 is MNHEY and CDR2 is SVGAGI. This CDR3 comprises 11 residues. In nucleotides, the CDR3 is TGTGCCAGCAGTTACTCGAGCTGCCAGTACTTC. Protein sequence: CASSYSSCQYF.

This clonotype was observed at least ten times. The chain combines TRBV4-2 with TRBJ2-3; 11 positions agree with TRBD2. The CDR3 sequence is 16 residues long. Germline CDR1 is LGHNA and CDR2 is YNFKEQ. V lost 9 bases, J lost 4 bases, and 12 bases stayed unmatched. CDR3 sequence (DNA): TGTGCCAGTCGCCATTTAGCGGGGGGGCATCCAGATACGCAGTATTTT. It is translated as CASRHLAGGHPDTQYF.

The chain couples TRBV5-4 to TRBJ2-2, with TRBD2 matching over 7 bases. Looked up from germline, CDR1 is SGHNT and CDR2 is YYREEE (reference sequence). This CDR3 comprises 13 residues. Germline trimming cut 2 bases from V and 7 bases from J; bases unmatched to any gene: 2. DNA of the CDR3: TGTGCCAGCAGCTTCGGGGGGAGCGGGGAGCTGTTTTTT. Its translation is CASSFGGSGELFF.

CDR3 in DNA: TGCGCCAGCAGCTGGTTGGGGAGCCTAGCCAAAAACATTCAGTACTTC. Translating gives CASSWLGSLAKNIQYF. V is TRBV5-1 and J is TRBJ2-4, with D perhaps TRBD2 (5 bases). Germline V gene data show CDR1 as SGHRS and CDR2 as YFSETQ. This CDR3 is 16 amino acids long. V was cut by 3 bases and J by 0 bases, with 13 bases left in between.

This clonotype appeared a few times. The chain has TRBV7-9 and TRBJ2-1; 12 bases match TRBD2. The trim removed 5 bases at V and 10 bases at J, leaving 15 bases unmatched. Germline V gene data show CDR1 as SEHNR and CDR2 as FQNEAQ (reference sequence). The CDR3 consists of 17 residues. In DNA, the CDR3 is TGTGCCAGCAGCCCCGCATATCTAGCGGGGGGGCACGGCGAGCAGTTCTTC. Its translation: CASSPAYLAGGHGEQFF.

This clonotype was counted a few times. The J gene is TRBJ2-1, the V gene TRBV6-2 or TRBV6-3; maybe TRBD2 (6 bases). Germline CDR1 reads MNHEY; CDR2 reads SVGEGT. The CDR3 runs 16 residues. V shed 6 bases and J shed 0 bases, with 15 bases lying between them. The CDR3 region has the DNA TGTGCCAGCAGCCCATGGAGCGGGCTCTCCTACAATGAGCAGTTCTTC. Amino acids: CASSPWSGLSYNEQFF.